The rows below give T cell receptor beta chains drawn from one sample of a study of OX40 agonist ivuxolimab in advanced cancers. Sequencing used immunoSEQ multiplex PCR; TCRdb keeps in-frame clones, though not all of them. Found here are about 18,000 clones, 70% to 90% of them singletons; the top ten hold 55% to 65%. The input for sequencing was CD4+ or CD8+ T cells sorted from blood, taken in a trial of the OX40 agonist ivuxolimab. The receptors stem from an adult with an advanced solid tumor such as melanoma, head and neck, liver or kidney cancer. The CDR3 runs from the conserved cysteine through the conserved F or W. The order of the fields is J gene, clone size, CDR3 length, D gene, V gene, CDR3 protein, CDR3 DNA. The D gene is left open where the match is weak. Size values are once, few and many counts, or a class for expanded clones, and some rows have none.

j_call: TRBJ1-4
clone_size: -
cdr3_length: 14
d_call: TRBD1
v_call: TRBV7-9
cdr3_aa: CASSHDRGREKLFF
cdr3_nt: TGTGCCAGCAGCCACGACAGGGGGAGGGAAAAACTGTTTTTT

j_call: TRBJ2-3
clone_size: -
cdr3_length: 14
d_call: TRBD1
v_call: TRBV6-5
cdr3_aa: CASGGTGSTDTQYF
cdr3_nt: TGTGCCAGCGGTGGGACAGGGAGCACAGATACGCAGTATTTT

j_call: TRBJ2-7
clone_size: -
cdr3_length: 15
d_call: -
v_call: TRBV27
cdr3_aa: CASSLGSQGPYEQYF
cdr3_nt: TGTGCCAGCAGTTTAGGGAGTCAGGGACCCTACGAGCAGTACTTC

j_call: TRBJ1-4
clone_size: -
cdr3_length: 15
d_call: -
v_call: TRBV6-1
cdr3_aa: CASSVTGRQDEKLFF
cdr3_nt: TGTGCCAGCAGTGTAACAGGGAGGCAGGATGAAAAACTGTTTTTT

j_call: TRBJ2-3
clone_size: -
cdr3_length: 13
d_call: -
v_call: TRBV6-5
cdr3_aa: CASSTGSTDTQYF
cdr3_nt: TGTGCCAGCAGTACCGGCAGCACAGATACGCAGTATTTT

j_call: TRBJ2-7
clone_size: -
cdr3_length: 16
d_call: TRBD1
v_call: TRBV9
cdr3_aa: CASSGAPDRGIYEQYF
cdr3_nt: TGTGCCAGCAGCGGCGCCCCGGACAGGGGCATTTACGAGCAGTACTTC

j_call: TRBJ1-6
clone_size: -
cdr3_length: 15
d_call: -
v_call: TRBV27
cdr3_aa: CASNPEQEYNSPLHF
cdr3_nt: TGTGCCAGCAATCCAGAACAGGAATATAATTCACCCCTCCACTTT

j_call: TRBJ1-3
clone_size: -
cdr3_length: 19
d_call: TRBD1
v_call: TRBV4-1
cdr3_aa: CASSQEKIQTGSSGNTIYF
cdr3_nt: TGCGCCAGCAGCCAAGAAAAGATACAGACAGGGAGCTCTGGAAACACCATATATTTT

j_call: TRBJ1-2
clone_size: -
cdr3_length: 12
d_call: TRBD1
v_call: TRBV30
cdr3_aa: CAWGQGAHGYTF
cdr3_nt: TGTGCCTGGGGACAGGGGGCCCACGGCTACACCTTC

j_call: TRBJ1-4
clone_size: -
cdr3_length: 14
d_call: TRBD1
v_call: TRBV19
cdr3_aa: CASSIIQGAEKLFF
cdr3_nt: TGTGCCAGTAGTATCATTCAGGGGGCTGAAAAACTGTTTTTT

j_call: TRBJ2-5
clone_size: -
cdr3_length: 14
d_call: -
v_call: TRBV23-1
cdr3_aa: CASCGTRSAKTQYF
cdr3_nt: TGCGCCAGCTGCGGGACCCGAAGCGCAAAGACCCAGTACTTC

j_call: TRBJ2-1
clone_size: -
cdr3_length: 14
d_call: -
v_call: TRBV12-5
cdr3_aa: CASGAGRSYNEQFF
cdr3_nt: TGTGCTAGTGGGGCGGGACGGTCCTACAATGAGCAGTTCTTC

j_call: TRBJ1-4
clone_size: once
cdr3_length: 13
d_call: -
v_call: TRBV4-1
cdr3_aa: CASSLVGAEKLFF
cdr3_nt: TGCGCCAGCAGCTTGGTTGGCGCCGAAAAACTGTTTTTT

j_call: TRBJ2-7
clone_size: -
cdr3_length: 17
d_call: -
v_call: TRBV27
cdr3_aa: CASSLLERAGIHYEQYF
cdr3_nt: TGTGCCAGCAGTTTATTGGAACGTGCAGGGATACACTACGAGCAGTACTTC

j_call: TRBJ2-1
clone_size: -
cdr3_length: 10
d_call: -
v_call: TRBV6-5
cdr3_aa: CASGPNEQFF
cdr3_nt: TGTGCCAGCGGCCCGAATGAGCAGTTCTTC

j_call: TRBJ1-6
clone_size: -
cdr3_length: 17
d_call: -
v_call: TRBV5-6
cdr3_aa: CASSLELWGLGDSPLHF
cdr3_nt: TGTGCCAGCAGCTTGGAATTGTGGGGGCTGGGGGATTCACCCCTCCACTTT

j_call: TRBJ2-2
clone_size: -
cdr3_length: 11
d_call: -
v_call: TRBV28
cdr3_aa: CATQVPGELFF
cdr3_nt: TGTGCCACCCAAGTCCCCGGGGAGCTGTTTTTT

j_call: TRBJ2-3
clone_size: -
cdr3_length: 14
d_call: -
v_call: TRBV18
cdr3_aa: CASSQTVSTDTQYF
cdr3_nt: TGTGCCAGCTCACAGACGGTCAGCACAGATACGCAGTATTTT

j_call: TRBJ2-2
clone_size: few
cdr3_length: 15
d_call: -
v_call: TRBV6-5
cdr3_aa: CASSYSSGVPGELFF
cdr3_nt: TGTGCCAGCAGTTACTCGTCGGGTGTCCCCGGGGAGCTGTTTTTT

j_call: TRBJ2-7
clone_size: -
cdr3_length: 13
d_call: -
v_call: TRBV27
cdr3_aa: CASSLGLWDEQYF
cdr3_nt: TGTGCCAGCAGTTTGGGGCTCTGGGACGAGCAGTACTTC

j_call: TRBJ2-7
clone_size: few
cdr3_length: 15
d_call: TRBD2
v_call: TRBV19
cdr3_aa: CASSIGASGIYEQYF
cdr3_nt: TGTGCCAGTAGTATAGGGGCTAGCGGGATCTACGAGCAGTACTTC

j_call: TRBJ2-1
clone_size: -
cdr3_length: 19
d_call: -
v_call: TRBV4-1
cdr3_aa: CASSQEASVGIKTDNEQFF
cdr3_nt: TGCGCCAGCAGCCAAGAGGCTAGCGTCGGCATTAAAACCGACAATGAGCAGTTCTTC

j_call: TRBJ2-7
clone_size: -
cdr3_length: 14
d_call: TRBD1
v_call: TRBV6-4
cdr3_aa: CASSPGTGSYEQYF
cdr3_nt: TGTGCCAGCAGTCCCGGGACAGGCTCCTACGAGCAGTACTTC

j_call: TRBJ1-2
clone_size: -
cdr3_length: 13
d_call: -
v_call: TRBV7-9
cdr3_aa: CASSLSPNYGYTF
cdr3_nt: TGTGCCAGCAGCTTAAGTCCTAACTATGGCTACACCTTC

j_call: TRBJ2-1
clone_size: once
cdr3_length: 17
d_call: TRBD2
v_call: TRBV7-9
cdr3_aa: CASSSGLAGGPSNEQFF
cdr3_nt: TGTGCCAGCAGCTCGGGACTAGCGGGAGGGCCGAGCAATGAGCAGTTCTTC

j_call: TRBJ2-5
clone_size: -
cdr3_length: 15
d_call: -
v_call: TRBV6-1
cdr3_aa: CASSEGYWGQETQYF
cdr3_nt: TGTGCCAGCAGTGAAGGGTATTGGGGCCAAGAGACCCAGTACTTC

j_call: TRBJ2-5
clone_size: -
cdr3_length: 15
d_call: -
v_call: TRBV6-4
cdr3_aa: CASSDSPGSVETQYF
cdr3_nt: TGTGCCAGCAGTGACTCGCCAGGATCGGTAGAGACCCAGTACTTC

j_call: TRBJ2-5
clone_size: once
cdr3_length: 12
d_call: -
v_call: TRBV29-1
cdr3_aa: CSEVQGQETQYF
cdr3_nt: TGCAGCGAAGTACAGGGTCAGGAGACCCAGTACTTC

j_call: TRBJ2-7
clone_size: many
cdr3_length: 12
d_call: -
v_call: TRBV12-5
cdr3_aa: CASGRTPYEQYF
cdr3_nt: TGTGCTAGTGGCCGGACTCCATACGAGCAGTACTTC